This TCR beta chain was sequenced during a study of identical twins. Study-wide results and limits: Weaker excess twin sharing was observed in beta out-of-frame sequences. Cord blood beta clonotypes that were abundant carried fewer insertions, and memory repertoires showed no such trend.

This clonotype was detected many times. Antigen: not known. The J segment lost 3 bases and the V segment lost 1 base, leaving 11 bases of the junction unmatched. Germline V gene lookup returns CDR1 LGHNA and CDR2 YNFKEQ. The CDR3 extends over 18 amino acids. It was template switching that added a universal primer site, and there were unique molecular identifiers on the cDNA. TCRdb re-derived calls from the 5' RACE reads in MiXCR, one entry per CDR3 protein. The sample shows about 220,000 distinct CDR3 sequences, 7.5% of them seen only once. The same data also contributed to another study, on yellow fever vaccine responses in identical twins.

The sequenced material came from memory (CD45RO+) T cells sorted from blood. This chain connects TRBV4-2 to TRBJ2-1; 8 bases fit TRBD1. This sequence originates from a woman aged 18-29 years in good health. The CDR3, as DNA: TGTGCCAGCAGCCAAGGACCCGTGGACAGGGAAATCTACAATGAGCAGTTCTTC. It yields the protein CASSQGPVDREIYNEQFF.